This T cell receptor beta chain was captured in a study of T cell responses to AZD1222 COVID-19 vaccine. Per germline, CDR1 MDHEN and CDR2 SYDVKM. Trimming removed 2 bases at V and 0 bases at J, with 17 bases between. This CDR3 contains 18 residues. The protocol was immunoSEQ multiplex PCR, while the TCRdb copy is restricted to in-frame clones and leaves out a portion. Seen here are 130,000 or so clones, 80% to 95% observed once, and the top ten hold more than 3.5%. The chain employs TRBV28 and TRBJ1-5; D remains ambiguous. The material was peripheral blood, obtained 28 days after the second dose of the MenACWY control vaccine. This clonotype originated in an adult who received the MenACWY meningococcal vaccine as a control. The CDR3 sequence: CASSLEFAGFSSNQPQHF. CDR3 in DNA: TGTGCCAGCAGTTTAGAGTTTGCGGGATTCAGTAGCAATCAGCCCCAGCATTTT. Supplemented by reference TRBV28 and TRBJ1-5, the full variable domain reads DVKVTQSSRYLVKRTGEKVFLECVQDMDHENMFWYRQDPGLGLRLIYFSYDVKMKEKGDIPEGYSVSREKKERFSLILESASTNQTSMYLCASSLEFAGFSSNQPQHFGDGTRLSIL.